Only a few counts were recorded for the clone carrying this T cell receptor (beta chain). Antigen unknown. The sample originates from a study of T-cell memory formation after mild COVID-19. About the research overall: Each donor largely had its own TCR clusters.

Study results and limitations: Whether second-wave clones peaking at day 37 were SARS-CoV-2 specific went unconfirmed.

Germline V lookup: CDR1 LGHNA, CDR2 YNFKEQ. Trimming took 0 bases from V and 10 from J; bases not matched to a gene: 4. This CDR3 contains 13 residues. TCRdb passed the 5' RACE reads through MiXCR, listing each CDR3 protein once. The repertoire holds about 430,000 distinct CDR3 sequences, with roughly 17% as singletons. The sample comprised PBMCs or a T cell subset sorted from them (not recorded which). V usage is TRBV4-2 and J usage is TRBJ2-3; 7 positions agree with TRBD2. The sequence derives from a man in his late teens or twenties who had mild COVID-19 (a few samples of this study predate the infection). Cell type and time point are not known. The chain's CDR3 is CASSQEASGAQYF. The CDR3 region has the DNA TGTGCCAGCAGCCAAGAGGCCAGCGGGGCGCAGTATTTT.